The 21 T cell receptor beta chains in this list originate from one sample, sequenced in a study of CD8+ T cells in alopecia areata. Treatment given: oral pan-JAK inhibitor, 5-10 mg twice daily. Extracted RNA was reverse transcribed, and the resulting cDNA served as sequencing template. Measured with immunoSEQ multiplex PCR; TCRdb has only the in-frame clones, and not every one. The data show roughly 170,000 clones, with about three fifths seen just once and roughly an eighth held by the top ten. The input for sequencing was CD8+ T cells sorted from blood, taken at week 24, from a patient treated with tofacitinib. The receptors derive from a human donor with alopecia areata.

The V gene is TRBV4-1, the J gene TRBJ2-2; no firm D call. The ends were cut back, 1 base at V and 3 bases at J, with 9 bases in the middle. Per the germline V gene, CDR1 is MGHRA and CDR2 is YSYEKL. The CDR3 spans 15 residues. As DNA, the CDR3 is TGCGCCAGCAGCCAAGCTGCAGACTACACCGGGGAGCTGTTTTTT. It translates to CASSQAADYTGELFF.

This clone occurred a few times. The chain carries TRBV9 and TRBJ1-6; D gene unclear. Germline-derived CDR1 and CDR2 are SGDLS and YYNGEE. This CDR3 comprises 11 residues. Between the trimmed V and J ends, which lost 4 bases and 9 bases, there was a span of 5 bases. The CDR3 reads CASSSGSPLHF. The DNA of the CDR3 is TGTGCCAGCAGCAGTGGTTCACCCCTCCACTTT.

The chain recombines TRBV12-5 with TRBJ2-1; D call uncertain. Trimming cost V 6 bases and J 4 bases, with 16 bases left between them. CDR1 and CDR2 from the germline V gene are LGHNT and FRNRAP. The CDR3 runs to 15 residues. CDR3 protein: CASGAQRGPYNEQFF. CDR3 in DNA: TGTGCTAGTGGCGCGCAGCGAGGCCCTTACAATGAGCAGTTCTTC.

This chain uses TRBV13 with TRBJ2-5, with a possible D match to TRBD2 (6 bases). V shed 4 bases and J shed 3 bases, with 18 bases lying between them. Per germline, CDR1 PRHDT and CDR2 FYEKMQ (reference sequence). There are 16 residues in the CDR3. The CDR3 coding sequence is TGTGCCAGCAGCTGGCGGGGCGGGGACTCAGAAGAGACCCAGTACTTC. Amino acid sequence: CASSWRGGDSEETQYF.

The chain is built from TRBV19 and TRBJ2-1, with TRBD2 matching 8 bases. Germline values: CDR1 LNHDA, CDR2 SQIVND (reference sequence). The CDR3 is 16 amino acids. V trimming: 3 bases; J trimming: 0 bases; junction bases outside the gene matches: 4. The CDR3 DNA reads as TGTGCCAGTAGTATTGACAGCGGGAGCTCCTACAATGAGCAGTTCTTC. Its protein is CASSIDSGSSYNEQFF.

This clone was counted only a few times. This CDR3 is also generated by other DNA sequences in the sample. V usage is TRBV7-8 and J usage is TRBJ2-5; 9 bases align to TRBD1. Germline V lookup: CDR1 SGHVS, CDR2 FQNEAQ. The CDR3 consists of 15 residues. J gave up 2 bases and V 3 bases, and 4 bases lay outside the gene matches. The CDR3 reads CASSLAGTGQETQYF. The DNA for the CDR3 is TGTGCCAGCAGCTTGGCCGGGACAGGGCAAGAGACCCAGTACTTC.

As DNA, the CDR3 is TGTGCCAGCAGCCCCCCGACATTGGGGAATGAGCAGTTCTTC. It yields the protein CASSPPTLGNEQFF. This chain uses TRBV7-9 with TRBJ2-1; D is unresolved. Between the trimmed V and J ends, which lost 5 bases and 7 bases, there was a span of 15 bases. The CDR3 runs 14 residues. Germline V CDR1 and CDR2: SEHNR, FQNEAQ (reference sequence).

This clone was counted between two and nine times. The chain combines TRBV2 with TRBJ1-1; D remains unclear. The CDR3 is made up of 16 amino acids. The V gene's germline CDR1 is SNHLY and CDR2 FYNNEI. The V and J ends lost 5 bases and 4 bases respectively, with 20 bases between them. CDR3 in DNA: TGTGCCAGCAGTAAGGAAGTCTCCGGAGGCGGCACTGAAGCTTTCTTT. Residues: CASSKEVSGGGTEAFF.

This clone appeared a few times. The chain combines TRBV6-5 with TRBJ2-3, with unresolved D. In germline, CDR1 is MNHEY, CDR2 SVGAGI. Trimming took 0 bases from V and 0 from J, leaving 10 bases between them. The CDR3 has 16 amino acids. CDR3 DNA sequence: TGTGCCAGCAGTTACTCGACGGCTCTGAGCACAGATACGCAGTATTTT. Protein sequence: CASSYSTALSTDTQYF.

The rearrangement links TRBV27 to TRBJ2-7; 12 positions match TRBD1. J gave up 3 bases and V 3 bases, and 9 bases lay outside the gene matches. Per germline, CDR1 MNHEY and CDR2 SMNVEV (reference sequence). This CDR3 contains 17 residues. The CDR3 bases are TGTGCCAGCAGTTTGACTGGGACAGGGGGCGAGTTCTACGAGCAGTACTTC. This gives the protein CASSLTGTGGEFYEQYF.

This chain uses TRBV6-6 with TRBJ2-7; 10 positions match TRBD2. Germline V gene sequence: CDR1 MNHNY, CDR2 SVGAGI (reference sequence). The V and J ends lost 6 bases and 3 bases, in that order; junction bases with no gene match: 8. The CDR3 runs 15 residues. CDR3 sequence reads: CASSSWSGGVYEQYF. CDR3 nucleotide sequence: TGTGCCAGCAGCTCCTGGAGCGGGGGGGTCTACGAGCAGTACTTC.

With regard to this clone: This sample includes further DNA sequences coding for the same CDR3. V is TRBV27 and J is TRBJ2-5, with 7 bases identical to TRBD2. Germline V CDR1 and CDR2: MNHEY, SMNVEV (reference sequence). The CDR3 is made up of 13 amino acids. Unmatched junction bases numbered 1, after V lost 1 base and J lost 5 bases. The chain's CDR3 is CASSLWGGETQYF. CDR3 DNA: TGTGCCAGCAGTTTATGGGGGGGGGAGACCCAGTACTTC.

The chain uses TRBV18 and TRBJ1-1; the D is unclear. Germline assignment: CDR1 KGHSH and CDR2 LQKENI. Deletions cut 2 bases from V and 0 bases from J, with 7 bases between. The CDR3 has 14 residues. Here the CDR3 reads CASSPADLNTEAFF. CDR3 nucleotide sequence: TGTGCCAGCTCACCAGCGGATCTGAACACTGAAGCTTTCTTT.

This clone was observed a handful of times. This chain uses TRBV7-9 with TRBJ2-7; 7 bases line up with TRBD1. V lost 4 bases, J lost 3 bases, and 12 bases stayed unmatched. The CDR3 length is 16 residues. The germline V gene encodes CDR1 SEHNR and CDR2 FQNEAQ (reference sequence). CDR3 region: CASSSTRDSYFYEQYF. The CDR3 coding sequence is TGTGCCAGCAGCTCCACCCGGGACAGCTACTTCTACGAGCAGTACTTC.

The chain joins TRBV5-1 to TRBJ2-5, with D perhaps TRBD1 or TRBD2 (5 bases each). The CDR3 runs to 15 residues. CDR1 is SGHRS and CDR2 is YFSETQ in the germline V gene. Trimming pared 3 bases from V and 5 bases from J, leaving 17 bases between. CDR3 DNA sequence: TGCGCCAGCAGCTCGGACGGGACCCTCGAGGAGACCCAGTACTTC. Amino acids: CASSSDGTLEETQYF.

On this clone: Other DNA sequences of this sample code for an identical CDR3. The chain employs TRBV29-1 and TRBJ2-7, with unresolved D. The ends were cut back, 4 bases at V and 5 bases at J, with 6 bases in the middle. This CDR3 is built from 10 residues. The germline CDR1 and CDR2 sequences are SQVTM and ANQGSEA. The CDR3 coding sequence is TGCAGCGTTGGTGGAAACGAGCAGTACTTC. Its protein is CSVGGNEQYF.

This clone was counted a few times. V and J are TRBV29-1 and TRBJ1-1; no reliable D call. V was clipped by 6 bases and J by 1 base, with 9 bases between them. The length of the CDR3 is 12 residues. The germline gives CDR1 SQVTM, CDR2 ANQGSEA. The CDR3 region is CSVPKGNTEAFF. The CDR3 region has the DNA TGCAGCGTCCCCAAGGGGAACACTGAAGCTTTCTTT.

This clone was counted only a few times. This rearrangement joins TRBV29-1 to TRBJ2-1; D not certain. The germline V gene encodes CDR1 SQVTM and CDR2 ANQGSEA. The V and J ends lost 7 bases and 7 bases respectively, with 14 bases between them. The CDR3 runs 12 residues. In nucleotides, the CDR3 is TGCAGCGCCCTACACCGGCATAATGAGCAGTTCTTC. This gives the protein CSALHRHNEQFF.

The chain combines TRBV9 with TRBJ2-3, with D tentatively TRBD2 (6 bases). Germline V lookup: CDR1 SGDLS, CDR2 YYNGEE. The V and J ends lost 3 bases and 4 bases respectively, with 15 bases between them. The CDR3 is 15 amino acids. CDR3 DNA sequence: TGTGCCAGCAGCGACGGGACTCTTCTTGCAGATACGCAGTATTTT. Translating it yields CASSDGTLLADTQYF. Together with reference TRBV9 and TRBJ2-3, the CDR3 gives the full variable domain: DSGVTQTPKHLITATGQRVTLRCSPRSGDLSVYWYQQSLDQGLQFLIQYYNGEERAKGNILERFSAQQFPDLHSELNLSSLELGDSALYFCASSDGTLLADTQYFGPGTRLTVL.

This sequence joins TRBV4-1 and TRBJ1-1; D is perhaps TRBD1 (5 bases). Germline V gene lookup returns CDR1 MGHRA and CDR2 YSYEKL. Trimming cost V 1 base and J 1 base, with 10 bases left between them. The CDR3 has 15 residues. CDR3 sequence reads: CASSQVGGTNTEAFF. CDR3 DNA sequence: TGCGCCAGCAGCCAAGTCGGAGGGACGAACACTGAAGCTTTCTTT.

This chain joins TRBV5-1 and TRBJ1-1; D uncertain. The germline V gene encodes CDR1 SGHRS and CDR2 YFSETQ. The CDR3 runs 15 residues. Trimming stripped 0 bases from V and 0 bases from J, with 9 bases between. The CDR3 here is CASSLASGMNTEAFF. The CDR3 bases are TGCGCCAGCAGCTTGGCGTCCGGTATGAACACTGAAGCTTTCTTT.